The 19 T cell receptor beta chains in this list originate from one sample, sequenced in a study of beta chain features in type 1 diabetes. Reverse transcribing all isolated RNA meant expressed TCRB transcripts were sequenced. The method was immunoSEQ multiplex PCR; TCRdb's version includes in-frame clones alone and lacks a portion of them. Of approximately 110,000 clones in the sample, around 40% were seen once. Source material: stem cell memory CD4+ T cells from blood. The receptors were gathered from a woman under 30 in good health.

In nucleotides, the CDR3 is TGTGCCAGCAGTTCCCCTTCAGGAAACACTGAAGCTTTCTTT. As protein: CASSSPSGNTEAFF. The chain couples TRBV6-5 to TRBJ1-1; D not certain. V was pared by 4 bases and J by 2 bases, with 11 bases between. The CDR3 length is 14 residues. The V gene's germline CDR1 is MNHEY and CDR2 SVGAGI.

This clone has just a few counts. The chain uses TRBV7-8 and TRBJ2-1; TRBD2 matches at 14 bases. The CDR3 has 19 residues. CDR1 is SGHVS and CDR2 is FQNEAQ in the germline V gene. The trim removed 3 bases at V and 1 base at J, leaving 8 bases unmatched. As DNA, the CDR3 is TGTGCCAGCAGCTTTCGTCCGGGACTAGCGGGAGATTCCTACAATGAGCAGTTCTTC. It encodes CASSFRPGLAGDSYNEQFF.

The V gene is TRBV6-5, the J gene TRBJ1-5, with D possibly being TRBD1 (6 bases). The V and J ends lost 6 bases and 9 bases respectively, with 21 bases between them. There are 15 residues in the CDR3. Germline values: CDR1 MNHEY, CDR2 SVGAGI. The CDR3: CASSSDRYLRRPQHF. The CDR3 region has the DNA TGTGCCAGCAGCTCGGACAGATACTTGAGGCGGCCCCAGCATTTT.

The sample holds a few counts of this clone. The gene calls are TRBV5-1 and TRBJ2-4; a weak D match, TRBD2 (6 bases). CDR3 size: 16 residues. V was cut by 3 bases and J by 0 bases, with 13 bases left in between. Germline CDR1 and CDR2: SGHRS and YFSETQ. The CDR3 bases are TGCGCCAGCAGCTGGGGGGACTCTAGAGCCAAAAACATTCAGTACTTC. Protein: CASSWGDSRAKNIQYF.

This clone turned up a few times. The J gene is TRBJ2-3, the V gene TRBV7-9; 8 positions match TRBD1. Germline V gene sequence: CDR1 SEHNR, CDR2 FQNEAQ (reference sequence). The CDR3 consists of 17 residues. The junction had 9 bases not matched to a gene; V was cut back by 1 base and J by 3 bases. The CDR3 nucleotides read TGTGCCAGCAGCTTAGTTTTTGGAGACAGGGGAACAGATACGCAGTATTTT. It encodes CASSLVFGDRGTDTQYF. The entire variable domain, with the rest obtained from reference TRBV7-9 and TRBJ2-3, is as follows: DTGVSQNPRHKITKRGQNVTFRCDPISEHNRLYWYRQTLGQGPEFLTYFQNEAQLEKSRLLSDRFSAERPKGSFSTLEIQRTEQGDSAMYLCASSLVFGDRGTDTQYFGPGTRLTVL.

This clone was recorded a few times. This chain links TRBV14 with TRBJ2-5, with 7 positions matching TRBD1. The CDR3 has 14 residues. Trimming at V came to 2 bases and at J to 1 base, leaving 1 base not matched to a gene. Germline-derived CDR1 and CDR2 are SGHDN and FVKESK. The CDR3 loop reads CASSQRDSQETQYF. CDR3 in DNA: TGTGCCAGCAGCCAAAGGGACAGCCAAGAGACCCAGTACTTC.

In its sample, this clone was seen a few times. The chain links TRBV7-9 to TRBJ2-1, with 8 bases fitting TRBD1. With V trimmed by 6 bases and J by 6 bases, 7 bases remained unmatched. The CDR3 contains 14 residues. Germline V gene sequence: CDR1 SEHNR, CDR2 FQNEAQ (reference sequence). This CDR3 reads CASSFVDRVNEQFF. In DNA, the CDR3 is TGTGCCAGCAGTTTTGTGGACAGGGTCAATGAGCAGTTCTTC.

The rearrangement uses TRBV9 and TRBJ2-1, with D maybe TRBD1 (5 bases). CDR1 is SGDLS, CDR2 YYNGEE, per germline. The CDR3 is 14 amino acids. V lost 4 bases and J lost 4, with 12 bases in between. CDR3 region: CASSPGDRYNEQFF. CDR3 nucleotides: TGTGCCAGCAGCCCCGGTGACAGATACAATGAGCAGTTCTTC.

CDR3 sequence: CASKRDRGNIQYF. The CDR3 nucleotides are TGTGCCAGTAAAAGGGACAGGGGAAACATTCAGTACTTC. This chain connects TRBV19 to TRBJ2-4; TRBD1 agrees at 10 bases. Germline V gives CDR1 LNHDA, CDR2 SQIVND (reference sequence). The CDR3 sequence is 13 residues long. The junction had 3 bases not matched to a gene; V was cut back by 7 bases and J by 6 bases.

This clone has only one observation. The chain couples TRBV2 to TRBJ2-5; 8 bases line up with TRBD2. The CDR3 length is 16 residues. The germline V gene has CDR1 SNHLY and CDR2 FYNNEI. V was clipped by 4 bases and J by 4 bases; unmatched bases: 11. CDR3 nucleotides: TGTGCCAGCAGTGGGGAGTTAGCGGGAATTGGAGAGACCCAGTACTTC. This translates into CASSGELAGIGETQYF.

This clone was detected only a few times. The chain joins TRBV11-2 to TRBJ2-1; no reliable D call. V lost 0 bases, J lost 3 bases, and 9 bases lay in between. Germline CDR1 reads SGHAT; CDR2 reads FQNNGV. CDR3 length: 15 residues. CDR3 residues: CASSLDQVRYNEQFF. The CDR3 nucleotides read TGTGCCAGCAGCTTAGATCAGGTCCGCTACAATGAGCAGTTCTTC.

The chain has TRBV18 and TRBJ2-1; 8 bases line up with TRBD2. Germline-derived CDR1 and CDR2 are KGHSH and LQKENI. The trim removed 3 bases at V and 9 bases at J, leaving 10 bases unmatched. The CDR3 spans 15 residues. The DNA of the CDR3 is TGTGCCAGCTCACCTCCGGGACTAGAAGGTGGTGAGCAGTTCTTC. Protein product: CASSPPGLEGGEQFF.

This rearrangement joins TRBV7-8 to TRBJ2-7, with TRBD2 matching over 8 bases. CDR3 length: 15 residues. V gave up 5 bases and J gave up 4 bases; unmatched junction bases: 10. Germline V gives CDR1 SGHVS, CDR2 FQNEAQ. For the CDR3, the DNA is TGTGCCAGCAGCGTACAAGCGGGAGCGGTGTACGAGCAGTACTTC. It specifies CASSVQAGAVYEQYF.

The CDR3 DNA reads TGTGCCAGCAGGGGGACAGCTTGGGACACTGAAGCTTTCTTT. This codes for CASRGTAWDTEAFF. The chain links TRBV6-5 to TRBJ1-1; 7 nucleotides match TRBD1. Per the germline V gene, CDR1 is MNHEY and CDR2 is SVGAGI. The CDR3 spans 14 residues. The junction had 7 bases not matched to a gene; V was cut back by 6 bases and J by 3 bases.

The V and J genes are TRBV6-5 and TRBJ2-1; D unresolved. The ends were cut back, 5 bases at V and 0 bases at J, with 11 bases in the middle. The CDR3 is made up of 15 amino acids. Germline lookup yields CDR1 MNHEY and CDR2 SVGAGI. The CDR3 DNA follows: TGTGCCAGCAGTCTTGACTGGAGCTCCTACAATGAGCAGTTCTTC. Protein: CASSLDWSSYNEQFF.

This clone was picked up a small number of times. The CDR3 DNA reads as TGTGCCAGCAGCTTAGATGGGCTAGCGGGAGGGGGGCAGTTCTTC. Its translation is CASSLDGLAGGGQFF. V usage is TRBV11-2 and J usage is TRBJ2-1; the match to TRBD2 covers 12 bases. Germline V gives CDR1 SGHAT, CDR2 FQNNGV. The CDR3 is 15 amino acids. Germline trimming cut 0 bases from V and 12 bases from J; bases unmatched to any gene: 6.

The rearrangement uses TRBV27 and TRBJ2-5; D remains ambiguous. The germline V gene encodes CDR1 MNHEY and CDR2 SMNVEV (reference sequence). The CDR3 sequence is 13 residues long. V was trimmed by 6 bases and J by 7 bases, leaving 15 bases between them. The CDR3 spells CASRLLFTGTQYF. The CDR3 nucleotides read TGTGCCAGCAGGCTTCTTTTTACGGGGACCCAGTACTTC.

CDR3 loop: CSVVRGSSYEQYF. CDR3 coding DNA: TGCAGCGTTGTGAGGGGGAGCTCCTACGAGCAGTACTTC. The J gene is TRBJ2-5, the V gene TRBV29-1; D possibly corresponds to TRBD1 (6 bases). Gene TRBJ2-7 matches the end of the DNA better, so the J call may be wrong. The CDR3 is 13 amino acids. The germline CDR1 and CDR2 sequences are SQVTM and ANQGSEA.

The table lists this clone with many counts. V is TRBV28 and J is TRBJ2-4; tentative D call: TRBD1 (6 bases). The germline CDR1 and CDR2 sequences are MDHEN and SYDVKM. This CDR3 has 11 amino acids. V lost 11 bases, J lost 6 bases, and 11 bases lay in between. DNA of the CDR3: TGTGCCGTCAGGGGTGGAAACATTCAGTACTTC. It specifies CAVRGGNIQYF.